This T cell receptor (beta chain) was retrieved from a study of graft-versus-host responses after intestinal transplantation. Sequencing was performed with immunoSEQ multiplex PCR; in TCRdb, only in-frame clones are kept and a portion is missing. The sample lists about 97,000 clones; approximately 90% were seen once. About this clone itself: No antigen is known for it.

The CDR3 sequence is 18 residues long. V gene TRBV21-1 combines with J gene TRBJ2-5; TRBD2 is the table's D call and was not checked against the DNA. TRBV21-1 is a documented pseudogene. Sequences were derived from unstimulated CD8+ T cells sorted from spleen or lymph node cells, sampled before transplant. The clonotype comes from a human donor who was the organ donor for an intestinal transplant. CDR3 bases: TGTGCCAGCAGCAAAGTTGGGACTAGCGGGAGGGCCGGAGAGACCCAGTACTTC. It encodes CASSKVGTSGRAGETQYF.